Below, 12 T cell receptor beta chains from the same sample are listed, as sequenced in a study of early T cells in non-severe SARS-CoV-2 infection. Via MiXCR, TCRdb re-called the 5' RACE reads, giving one row per CDR3 protein. Among more than 85,000 distinct CDR3 sequences listed, around a sixth were seen once. The sample taken for sequencing was whole blood. Receptors were obtained from an adult who was a healthcare worker with PCR-confirmed SARS-CoV-2 infection or an uninfected control (not recorded which).

The J gene is TRBJ1-6, the V gene TRBV20-1, with D uncertain. V shed 0 bases and J shed 0 bases, with 15 bases lying between them. This CDR3 contains 18 residues. Germline values: CDR1 DFQATT, CDR2 SNEGSKA (reference sequence). Here the CDR3 DNA reads TGCAGTGCTAGAGATACTAGAGATTTAAGCTCCTATAATTCACCCCTCCACTTT. It codes for CSARDTRDLSSYNSPLHF.

In this sample, this clonotype turned up a few times. This chain joins TRBV4-3 and TRBJ2-7; TRBD1 or TRBD2 may be the D gene (5 bases each). Germline V gene lookup returns CDR1 LGHNA and CDR2 YSLEER. Trimming took 1 base from V and 6 from J, leaving 13 bases between them. CDR3 size: 14 residues. CDR3 in amino acids: CASSQGDLEPEQYF. The CDR3 DNA reads as TGCGCCAGCAGCCAAGGGGACCTTGAACCCGAGCAGTACTTC.

The chain carries TRBV7-9 and TRBJ2-5; 7 bases map to TRBD2. Germline V gene sequence: CDR1 SEHNR, CDR2 FQNEAQ (reference sequence). The junction had 11 bases not matched to a gene; V was cut back by 5 bases and J by 2 bases. This CDR3 is built from 16 residues. The DNA for the CDR3 is TGTGCCAGCAGCGTACTAGGGAGGGTGGAACAAGAGACCCAGTACTTC. Translating it yields CASSVLGRVEQETQYF.

The chain employs TRBV2 and TRBJ1-1; 7 nucleotides match TRBD1. The CDR3 contains 15 residues. Germline V CDR1 and CDR2: SNHLY, FYNNEI. V lost 7 bases, J lost 3 bases, and 11 bases stayed unmatched. CDR3 sequence (DNA): TGTGCCAGCACTGACAGGGATGGTTTGGACACTGAAGCTTTCTTT. Its protein is CASTDRDGLDTEAFF. Complete variable domain (other parts from reference TRBV2 and TRBJ1-1): EPEVTQTPSHQVTQMGQEVILRCVPISNHLYFYWYRQILGQKVEFLVSFYNNEISEKSEIFDDQFSVERPDGSNFTLKIRSTKLEDSAMYFCASTDRDGLDTEAFFGQGTRLTVV.

This clonotype was picked up many times. The rearrangement links TRBV2 to TRBJ2-7, with TRBD2 as a possible D gene (6 bases). The CDR3 contains 12 residues. V was trimmed by 3 bases and J by 8 bases, leaving 11 bases between them. CDR1 is SNHLY and CDR2 is FYNNEI in the germline V gene. The CDR3 loop reads CASSDDTSKQYF. CDR3 DNA: TGTGCCAGCAGTGACGATACTAGCAAGCAGTACTTC.

The table lists this clonotype with a few counts. V usage is TRBV20-1 and J usage is TRBJ2-7; perhaps TRBD2 as D (6 bases). V gave up 6 bases and J gave up 3 bases, with 6 bases separating them. The CDR3 runs to 10 residues. Germline V gene data show CDR1 as DFQATT and CDR2 as SNEGSKA (reference sequence). For the CDR3, the DNA is TGCAGTGCCGGGAGCTACGAGCAGTACTTC. The encoded protein is CSAGSYEQYF.

This clonotype was counted ten times or more. The rearrangement uses TRBV7-2 and TRBJ1-3; D might be TRBD1 (6 bases). The CDR3 consists of 15 residues. The V end was cut by 0 bases, the J end by 3 bases, with 9 bases between. The germline V gene encodes CDR1 SGHTA and CDR2 FQGNSA. The CDR3 loop is CASSLAPGVGNTIYF. DNA for the CDR3: TGTGCCAGCAGCTTAGCGCCAGGGGTTGGAAACACCATATATTTT.

The J gene is TRBJ2-5, the V gene TRBV7-9; the D gene could be TRBD1 or TRBD2 (5 bases each). V shed 4 bases and J shed 4 bases, with 10 bases lying between them. Per germline, CDR1 SEHNR and CDR2 FQNEAQ (reference sequence). This CDR3 has 13 amino acids. CDR3 nucleotide sequence: TGTGCCAGCAGCTGGGGACCTGGAGAGACCCAGTACTTC. Protein sequence: CASSWGPGETQYF.

V and J are TRBV20-1 and TRBJ2-1, with a tentative D call TRBD1 (6 bases). V gave up 6 bases and J gave up 9 bases, with 18 bases separating them. Germline CDR1 is DFQATT and CDR2 is SNEGSKA (reference sequence). The CDR3 covers 13 residues. Here the CDR3 reads CSAAGQSRGEQFF. The CDR3, as DNA: TGCAGTGCCGCCGGACAGTCCAGAGGTGAGCAGTTCTTC.

This clonotype was detected only a few times. The rearrangement uses TRBV6-1 and TRBJ2-1; no reliable D call. Trimming pared 4 bases from V and 5 bases from J, leaving 9 bases between. Germline V gene sequence: CDR1 MNHNS, CDR2 SASEGT. The CDR3 spans 13 residues. In DNA, the CDR3 is TGTGCCAGCAGTGCTACAGTCCACAATGAGCAGTTCTTC. Protein product: CASSATVHNEQFF.

The chain recombines TRBV18 with TRBJ1-1; D gene ambiguous. This CDR3 contains 13 residues. Germline lookup yields CDR1 KGHSH and CDR2 LQKENI. The V end was cut by 0 bases, the J end by 4 bases, with 6 bases between. Here the CDR3 DNA reads TGTGCCAGCTCACCACCTTGGACCACTGAAGCTTTCTTT. Translated: CASSPPWTTEAFF.

This clonotype came up a few times. The V gene is TRBV12-3 or TRBV12-4, the J gene TRBJ2-1; D unclear. Trimming took off 7 bases at V and 1 base at J, with 11 bases between the two ends. This CDR3 spans 14 amino acids. CDR3 DNA sequence: TGTGCCAGCACCGTGACATTTTCCTACAATGAGCAGTTCTTC. It encodes CASTVTFSYNEQFF.